The clone carrying this T cell receptor (beta chain) was observed at least ten times. The antigen remains unidentified. The data were obtained in a study of T cells after yellow fever vaccination. Study summary: Each low-cell-number fraction was prepared by means of SMART-Seq v4 Ultra Low Input. Study-level results: Researchers noted that a small share of clonotypes showed up in both CD4 and CD8 compartments. Though it reached lower strength, the secondary response hit its peak faster, day 5 versus 15.

5'RACE template switching generated TCR cDNA, adding a universal primer site and UMIs. From the 5' RACE reads, TCRdb called clonotypes with MiXCR, one entry per CDR3 protein. The sample holds about 220,000 distinct CDR3 sequences; roughly 6.2% are singletons and the top ten take roughly 1%. The receptor comes from a man aged 25-45 years who received the YFV17D yellow fever vaccine. The sequences come from CD4+ T cells sorted from PBMCs, collected on the day of the yellow fever booster vaccination.

CDR3 region: CASSMGQGMDTGELFF. CDR3 DNA sequence: TGTGCCAGCAGCATGGGACAGGGAATGGACACCGGGGAGCTGTTTTTT. The rearrangement uses TRBV7-6 and TRBJ2-2; 9 nucleotides align to TRBD1. Germline V gene sequence: CDR1 SGHVS, CDR2 FNYEAQ. This CDR3 is built from 16 residues. V was clipped by 5 bases and J by 3 bases; unmatched bases: 7. Variable domain in full (rest from reference TRBV7-6 and TRBJ2-2): GAGVSQSPRYKVTKRGQDVALRCDPISGHVSLYWYRQALGQGPEFLTYFNYEAQQDKSGLPNDRFSAERPEGSISTLTIQRTEQRDSAMYRCASSMGQGMDTGELFFGEGSRLTVL.